This T cell receptor (beta chain) stems from a study of regulatory T cells in long-lasting Graves disease. With respect to this clonotype: The antigen remains undetermined.

Building of the TCR beta libraries involved iRepertoire HTBI primers and Arm-PCR of CDR3 regions. In TCRdb, the multiplex PCR reads were re-called with MiXCR into one record per CDR3 protein. In the table there are more than 650,000 distinct CDR3 sequences, around 30% of which are singletons. Time point: persistent/refractory GD, antithyroid drugs over 5 years with positive TRAb. With RNA extracted from PBMCs as input, the TCR library was made. Broader study findings: Newly diagnosed Graves' patients had higher TCR diversity than persistent ones. Favored gene segments in persistent disease were TRBV28, TRBJ1-2 and TRBJ2-5. New patients shared fewer public clonotypes (about 970) than persistent patients did (2,741). Thyroid tissue was not sampled; only peripheral blood was.

V was shortened by 7 bases and J by 8 bases, with 20 bases between the two germline ends. The CDR3 is 15 residues long. Germline V gene sequence: CDR1 MDHEN, CDR2 SYDVKM. This material consisted of peripheral blood mononuclear cells (PBMCs), taken when the disease was refractory, from a patient treated with antithyroid drugs. This TCR was sampled from a female donor with Graves disease. The chain is built from TRBV28 and TRBJ1-4; D is ambiguous. CDR3 sequence: CASTRRRSDGEKLFF. The CDR3 region has the DNA TGTGCCAGCACCCGCAGGCGATCGGATGGGGAAAAACTGTTTTTT. The full variable domain, with the rest looked up from reference TRBV28 and TRBJ1-4, is DVKVTQSSRYLVKRTGEKVFLECVQDMDHENMFWYRQDPGLGLRLIYFSYDVKMKEKGDIPEGYSVSREKKERFSLILESASTNQTSMYLCASTRRRSDGEKLFFGSGTQLSVL.